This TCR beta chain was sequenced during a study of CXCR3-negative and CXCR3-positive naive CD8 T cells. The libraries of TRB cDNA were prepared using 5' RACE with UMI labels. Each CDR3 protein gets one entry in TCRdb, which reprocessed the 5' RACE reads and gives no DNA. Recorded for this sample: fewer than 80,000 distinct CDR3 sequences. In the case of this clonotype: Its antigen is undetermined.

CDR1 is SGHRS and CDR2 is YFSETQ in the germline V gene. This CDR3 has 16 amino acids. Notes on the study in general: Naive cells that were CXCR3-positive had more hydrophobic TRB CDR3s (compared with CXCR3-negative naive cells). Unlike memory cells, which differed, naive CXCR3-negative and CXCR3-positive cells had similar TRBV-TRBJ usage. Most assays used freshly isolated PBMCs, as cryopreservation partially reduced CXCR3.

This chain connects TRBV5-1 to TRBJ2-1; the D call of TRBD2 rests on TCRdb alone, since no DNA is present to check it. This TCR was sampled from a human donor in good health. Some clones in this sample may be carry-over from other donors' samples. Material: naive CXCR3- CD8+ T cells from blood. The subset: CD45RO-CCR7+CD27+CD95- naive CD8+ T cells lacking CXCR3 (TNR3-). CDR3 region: CASNPGLAGGHNEQFF.